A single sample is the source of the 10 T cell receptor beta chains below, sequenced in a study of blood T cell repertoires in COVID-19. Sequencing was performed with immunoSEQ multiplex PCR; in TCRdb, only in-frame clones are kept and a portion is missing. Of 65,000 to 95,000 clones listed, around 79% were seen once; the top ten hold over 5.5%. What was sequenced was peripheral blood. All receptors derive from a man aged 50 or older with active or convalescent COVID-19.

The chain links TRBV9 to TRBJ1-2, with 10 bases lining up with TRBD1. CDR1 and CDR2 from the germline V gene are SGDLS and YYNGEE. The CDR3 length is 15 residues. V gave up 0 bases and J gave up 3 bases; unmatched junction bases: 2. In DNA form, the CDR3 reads TGTGCCAGCAGCGTAGAGGGACAGGGGTACTATGGCTACACCTTC. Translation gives CASSVEGQGYYGYTF.

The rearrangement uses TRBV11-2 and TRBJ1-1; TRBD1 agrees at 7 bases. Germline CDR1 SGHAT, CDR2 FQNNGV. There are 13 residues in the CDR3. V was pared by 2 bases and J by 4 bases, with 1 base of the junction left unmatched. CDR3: CASSLQGGTEAFF. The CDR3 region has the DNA TGTGCCAGCAGCTTACAGGGGGGCACTGAAGCTTTCTTT.

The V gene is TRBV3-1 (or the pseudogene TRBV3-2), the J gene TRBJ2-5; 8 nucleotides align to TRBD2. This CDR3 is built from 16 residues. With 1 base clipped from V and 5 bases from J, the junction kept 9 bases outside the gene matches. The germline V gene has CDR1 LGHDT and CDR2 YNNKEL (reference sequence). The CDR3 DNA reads TGTGCCAGCAGCCAAGGTAACGGGGGGGCCCGGGAGACCCAGTACTTC. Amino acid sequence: CASSQGNGGARETQYF.

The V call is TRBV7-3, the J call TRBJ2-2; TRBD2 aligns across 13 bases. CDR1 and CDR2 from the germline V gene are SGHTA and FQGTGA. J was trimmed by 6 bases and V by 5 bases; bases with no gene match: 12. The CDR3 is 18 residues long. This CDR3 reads CASSPRATSGGAAGELFF. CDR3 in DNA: TGTGCCAGCAGCCCCCGGGCCACTAGCGGGGGGGCGGCCGGGGAGCTGTTTTTT.

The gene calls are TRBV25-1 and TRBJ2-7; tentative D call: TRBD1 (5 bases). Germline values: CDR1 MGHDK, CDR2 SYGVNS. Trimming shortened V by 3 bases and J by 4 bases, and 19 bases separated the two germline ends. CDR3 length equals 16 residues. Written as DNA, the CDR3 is TGTGCCAGCAGTGATTTCGCCACTACAGGCAGATACGAGCAGTACTTC. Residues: CASSDFATTGRYEQYF.

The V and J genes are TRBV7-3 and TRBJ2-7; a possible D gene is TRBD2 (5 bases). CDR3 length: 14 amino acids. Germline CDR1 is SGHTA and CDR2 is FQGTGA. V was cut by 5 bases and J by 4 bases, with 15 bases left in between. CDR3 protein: CASSEGPGEYEQYF. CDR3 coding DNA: TGTGCCAGCAGCGAGGGCCCCGGGGAGTACGAGCAGTACTTC.

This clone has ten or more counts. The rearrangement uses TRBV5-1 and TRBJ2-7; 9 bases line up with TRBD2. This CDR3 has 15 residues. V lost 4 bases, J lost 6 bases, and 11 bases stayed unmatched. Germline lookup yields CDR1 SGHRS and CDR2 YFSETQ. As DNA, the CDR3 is TGCGCCAGCAGCCACGACTGGCGGGGGGGCCTCGAGCAGTACTTC. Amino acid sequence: CASSHDWRGGLEQYF.

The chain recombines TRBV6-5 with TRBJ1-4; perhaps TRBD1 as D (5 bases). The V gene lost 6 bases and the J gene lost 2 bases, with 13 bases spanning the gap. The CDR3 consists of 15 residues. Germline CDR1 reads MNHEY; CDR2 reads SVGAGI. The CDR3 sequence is CASSYPRGTNEKLFF. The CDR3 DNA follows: TGTGCCAGCAGCTACCCACGGGGGACTAATGAAAAACTGTTTTTT.

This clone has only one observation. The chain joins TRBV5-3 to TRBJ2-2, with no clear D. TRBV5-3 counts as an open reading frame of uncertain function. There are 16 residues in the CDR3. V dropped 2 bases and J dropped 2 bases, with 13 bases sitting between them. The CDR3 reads CARSLSASLNTGELFF. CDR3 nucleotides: TGTGCCAGAAGCTTAAGCGCCAGTTTAAACACCGGGGAGCTGTTTTTT.

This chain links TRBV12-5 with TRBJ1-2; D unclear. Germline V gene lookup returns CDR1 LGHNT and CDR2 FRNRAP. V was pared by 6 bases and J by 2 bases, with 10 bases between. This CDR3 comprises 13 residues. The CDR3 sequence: CASGRHGNYGYTF. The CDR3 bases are TGTGCTAGTGGCAGGCATGGGAACTATGGCTACACCTTC.